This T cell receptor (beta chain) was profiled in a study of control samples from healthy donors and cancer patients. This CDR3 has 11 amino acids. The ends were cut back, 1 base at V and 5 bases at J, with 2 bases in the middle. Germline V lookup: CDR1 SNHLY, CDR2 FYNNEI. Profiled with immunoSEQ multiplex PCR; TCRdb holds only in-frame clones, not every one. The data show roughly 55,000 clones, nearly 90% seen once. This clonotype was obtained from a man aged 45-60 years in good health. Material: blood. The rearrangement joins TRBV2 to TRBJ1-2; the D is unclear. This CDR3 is CASSEGYGYTF. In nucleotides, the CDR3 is TGTGCCAGCAGTGAAGGATATGGCTACACCTTC.